The rows below give T cell receptor beta chains drawn from one sample of a study of blood T cell repertoires in COVID-19. The table came from immunoSEQ multiplex PCR; TCRdb's copy has only in-frame clones and leaves some out. The sample has about 400,000 clones, around 90% seen once. The sequencing input was peripheral blood. The receptors were sampled from a man aged 35 to 55 with acute or convalescent COVID-19. CDR3s include the opening cysteine and the closing phenylalanine or tryptophan. The D gene is left open where the match is weak. For some rows the clone size is stated as once, few or many, or as a class when expanded; others skip it.

d_call: NA
j_call: TRBJ2-1
v_call: TRBV27
clone_size: NA
cdr3_nt: TGTGCCAGCAGTTTCTCGGACACTTACAATGAGCAGTTCTTC
cdr3_aa: CASSFSDTYNEQFF

d_call: NA
j_call: TRBJ2-1
v_call: TRBV29-1
clone_size: NA
cdr3_nt: TGCAGCGTTGATTTGGTTGGCAGCAATGAGCAGTTCTTC
cdr3_aa: CSVDLVGSNEQFF

d_call: TRBD1
j_call: TRBJ2-5
v_call: TRBV27
clone_size: NA
cdr3_nt: TGTGCCAGCAGCAAAGGGGGCTTTGAGACCCAGTACTTC
cdr3_aa: CASSKGGFETQYF

d_call: TRBD1
j_call: TRBJ2-7
v_call: TRBV2
clone_size: NA
cdr3_nt: TGTGCCAGCAAACCCGACAGGGGGCACCACGAGCAGTACTTC
cdr3_aa: CASKPDRGHHEQYF

d_call: NA
j_call: TRBJ2-2
v_call: TRBV28
clone_size: NA
cdr3_nt: TGTGCCAGCAGTCCAGAAGTTAAGAACACCGGGGAGCTGTTTTTT
cdr3_aa: CASSPEVKNTGELFF

d_call: TRBD1
j_call: TRBJ1-1
v_call: TRBV6-5
clone_size: NA
cdr3_nt: TGTGCCAGCAGGATTGACAGGGGGGACACTGAAGCTTTCTTT
cdr3_aa: CASRIDRGDTEAFF

d_call: TRBD1
j_call: TRBJ2-1
v_call: TRBV7-2
clone_size: NA
cdr3_nt: TGTGCCAGCAGCTTTTCCCAGGGGGTTAGCAATGAGCAGTTCTTC
cdr3_aa: CASSFSQGVSNEQFF

d_call: TRBD1
j_call: TRBJ2-3
v_call: TRBV10-2
clone_size: NA
cdr3_nt: TGCGCCACGGAGGGGACAGGGACTACGCAGTATTTT
cdr3_aa: CATEGTGTTQYF

d_call: NA
j_call: TRBJ2-7
v_call: TRBV7-9
clone_size: NA
cdr3_nt: TGTGCCAGCAGCCCGACGCGGGTATACGAGCAGTACTTC
cdr3_aa: CASSPTRVYEQYF

d_call: TRBD2
j_call: TRBJ2-5
v_call: TRBV5-4
clone_size: NA
cdr3_nt: TGTGCCAGCAGCCGAGGGGGGCTAGCGGGAGAGGGAGAGACCCAGTACTTC
cdr3_aa: CASSRGGLAGEGETQYF

d_call: TRBD1
j_call: TRBJ1-4
v_call: TRBV11-2
clone_size: NA
cdr3_nt: TGTGCCAGCAGCCTACGACAGGGGACAACGGAAACTAATGAAAAACTGTTTTTT
cdr3_aa: CASSLRQGTTETNEKLFF

d_call: NA
j_call: TRBJ2-3
v_call: TRBV5-6
clone_size: NA
cdr3_nt: TGTGCCAGCACCCCCGCTCCAAGGGGGTGGGCAGATACGCAGTATTTT
cdr3_aa: CASTPAPRGWADTQYF

d_call: TRBD1
j_call: TRBJ2-1
v_call: TRBV4-3
clone_size: NA
cdr3_nt: TGCGCCAGCAGCGACCAACACAGGGGGCGGTACAATGAGCAGTTCTTC
cdr3_aa: CASSDQHRGRYNEQFF

d_call: TRBD2
j_call: TRBJ2-7
v_call: TRBV28
clone_size: NA
cdr3_nt: TGTGCCAGCAGTGGTCCGGGACTAGCGGCGTCCTACGAGCAGTACTTC
cdr3_aa: CASSGPGLAASYEQYF

d_call: NA
j_call: TRBJ1-5
v_call: TRBV28
clone_size: once
cdr3_nt: TGTGCCAGCAGTCCAAGGGATCGGGGATCACGCAATCAGCCCCAGCATTTT
cdr3_aa: CASSPRDRGSRNQPQHF

d_call: NA
j_call: TRBJ2-5
v_call: TRBV7-7
clone_size: NA
cdr3_nt: TGTGCTAGCAGCGACTCGCCTCGGGAGACCCAGTACTTC
cdr3_aa: CASSDSPRETQYF

d_call: NA
j_call: TRBJ1-2
v_call: TRBV5-1
clone_size: NA
cdr3_nt: TGCGCCAGCAGCTTCTACAGGGCTTCTGGCTACACCTTC
cdr3_aa: CASSFYRASGYTF

d_call: NA
j_call: TRBJ1-5
v_call: TRBV25-1
clone_size: NA
cdr3_nt: TGTGCCAGCAGTGAGGCGAGGGCGGGAGCGCCCCAGCATTTT
cdr3_aa: CASSEARAGAPQHF

d_call: NA
j_call: TRBJ1-1
v_call: TRBV10-1
clone_size: NA
cdr3_nt: TGCGCCAGCAGTGTGGGGGGTCTGGGGAACACTGAAGCTTTCTTT
cdr3_aa: CASSVGGLGNTEAFF

d_call: TRBD2
j_call: TRBJ2-5
v_call: TRBV19
clone_size: NA
cdr3_nt: TGTGCCAGTAGTTCGGCGGGGGGGAGAGAGACCCAGTACTTC
cdr3_aa: CASSSAGGRETQYF

d_call: TRBD1
j_call: TRBJ1-1
v_call: TRBV5-1
clone_size: NA
cdr3_nt: TGCGCCAGCAGATTGTCGGGACAGGGCGGAACTGAAGCTTTCTTT
cdr3_aa: CASRLSGQGGTEAFF

d_call: NA
j_call: TRBJ2-5
v_call: TRBV19
clone_size: NA
cdr3_nt: TGTGCCAGTAATACAGGGTGGGGAGAGACCCAGTACTTC
cdr3_aa: CASNTGWGETQYF